The table lists the clone carrying this T cell receptor (beta chain) with a few counts. The antigen remains undetermined. At least 7 million PBMCs were isolated per sample. The data are from a study of blood T cells in healthy people across ages. General study points: Comparison with aged donors showed that long-lived donors had more naive CD4+ cells and higher diversity.

A sample-barcoded 5' primer and a J-beta primer mix were used in a second PCR of roughly 7 to 11 cycles. Each CDR3 protein is one row after TCRdb ran MiXCR on the 5' RACE reads. Here the sample spans under 800,000 distinct CDR3 sequences, 40% to 45% being singletons. V dropped 3 bases and J dropped 3; count of bases not matched to a gene: 3. This CDR3 is built from 16 residues. CDR1 SEHNR and CDR2 FQNEAQ come from the germline V gene (reference sequence). J is TRBJ2-1 and V is TRBV7-9; TRBD2 agrees at 12 bases. The sequenced material came from blood. The receptor comes from a woman in her fifties or sixties in good health. The CDR3 DNA reads as TGTGCCAGCAGCTTCGGACTAGCGGGACTCTACAATGAGCAGTTCTTC. Translation: CASSFGLAGLYNEQFF. The full variable domain, completed using reference TRBV7-9 and TRBJ2-1, is DTGVSQNPRHKITKRGQNVTFRCDPISEHNRLYWYRQTLGQGPEFLTYFQNEAQLEKSRLLSDRFSAERPKGSFSTLEIQRTEQGDSAMYLCASSFGLAGLYNEQFFGPGTRLTVL.